This paragraph covers one T cell receptor (beta chain) sequence. Its antigen is not yet known. There are no base qualities to consult, and no much larger clone falls within one base. Trimming accounts for 4 bases at V and 8 bases at J, while the number of junction bases matched to no gene is 7. Spanning cysteine to phenylalanine, the CDR3 consists of 14 amino acids. Of the read, only the CDR3 DNA is kept; its 42 bases are in frame from base 1. CDR1 ENHRY and CDR2 SYGVKD were looked up in the germline V gene. The library was obtained by the immunoSEQ multiplex PCR assay. The multiplex PCR relied on a mix of 60 forward primers for TCR Vbeta segments and 13 reverse primers for TCR Jbeta segments. The CDR3 region of rearranged TCR beta genes was amplified from genomic DNA with a multiplex PCR assay. On the Illumina HiSeq System, the amplified TCR beta libraries were sequenced as 87-base-pair reads. For the original study's pipeline: A later analysis tallied 75 million to 95 million unique TCR beta chains across the 550 to 850 repertoires, and roughly 11 million of those chains were shared by two or more donors. Raw reads were error-corrected and collapsed into unique sequences by a nearest-neighbor algorithm in which closely related sequences were merged to remove PCR and sequencing errors. Alignment of CDR3 sequences to IMGT reference sequences was used to assign V, D and J gene segments. For a sequence to be retained, at least a six-nucleotide match to both a V gene segment and a J gene segment was required. Rearrangements were classified as productive when the CDR3 lacked stop codons and remained in frame with V and J, and all other rearrangements were classified as non-productive. Following IMGT convention, CDR3 was defined as the stretch from the second conserved V-encoded cysteine to the conserved J-encoded phenylalanine. The earlier analysis of fewer than 750 of the donors excluded sequences that lacked an unambiguous match to a single V gene segment. In an earlier analysis of 450 to 750 of the donors, a V segment was called functional when productive rearrangements were above 56.7%, and segregating when the standard deviation between donors exceeded 5%. A statistical classification framework was built for diagnosing cytomegalovirus status from the catalog of TCR beta chain sequences. A later analysis assigned V and J genes by comparing TCR nucleotide sequences with IMGT/GENE-DB human TR gene sequences. Using the TCRdist pipeline, a later analysis assigned CDR3 sequences along with most-parsimonious VDJ recombination scenarios. In a later analysis, every TCR beta chain was defined by the combination of its CDR3 amino acid sequence and its V-gene family, and reads without a unique V-gene family were dropped. In a later analysis, 500 to 700 highly shared, low-generation-probability nucleotide sequences were removed to address suspected cross-contamination and a sequencing artifact. For each public chain, a later analysis derived a clonal expansion index from normalized ranks of inferred template counts within each repertoire. In a later analysis, generation probabilities were computed using a VDJ recombination model fitted to out-of-frame rearrangements, and the results were checked against IGoR. A later analysis scored TCR-TCR, TCR-HLA and TCR-CMV co-occurrence with hypergeometric tests, applying a repertoire-size bias correction to TCR pairs. False discovery rates were estimated in a later analysis by permuting HLA or CMV assignments 20 times. In a later analysis, co-occurring TCRs were grouped with DBSCAN, and TCRdist sequence similarity was added when clustering was performed within HLA-allele-positive subsets. For co-occurrence clustering, repertoires with fewer than 30,000 or more than 120,000 public chains were excluded, along with about five repertoires with anomalous nucleotide sharing. Drawn from immuneACCESS, this table holds only the in-frame rearrangements with V and J called that TCRdb kept. Clones are partly lost; checked studies trace under half to an unresolved V gene and leave the rest unexplained. The V and J calls and clone size are taken from that table; D and trimming were inferred from the DNA. The sample records about 180,000 clones, over 70% of which are singletons. Together, the top ten hold around 3.4% of the sample.

The data derive from a study of cytomegalovirus exposure and HLA in healthy donors (dated by TCRdb to 2016 to 2017). Study-level background: In an earlier analysis of about 560 of the donors, 250 to 350 Gb of sequence data and 117 million unique TCR beta sequences from 180 million or so T cells were reported. About 330 gigabases of sequencing data and 75 million to 85 million unique TCR sequences made up an early release that covered several hundred HLA-typed donors. The genetic ancestry cluster associated with self-reported Caucasian donors included about four fifths of the 300 to 400 genotyped donors. The study was designed to test whether signatures of past pathogen exposure could be identified by cataloging public T cell receptors. Using immunosequencing, the study profiled T cell repertoires from about 610 subjects and related those repertoires to cytomegalovirus serostatus. In addition to the first cohort of approximately 670 subjects, a separate validation cohort of 120 different subjects was used. To predict cytomegalovirus infection status, the study brought together high-throughput TCR immunosequencing, statistical association of individual TCRs with disease status, and machine learning. A later analysis re-analyzed previously published TCR beta repertoires from roughly 690 donors and added high-resolution HLA genotyping to study TCR occurrence patterns. In the later analysis, no new phenotypic data were used to find candidate immune exposures; instead, reliance was placed on TCR beta sequences and their occurrence across donors. An earlier analysis of fewer than 700 of the donors applied high-throughput TCR beta sequencing to assess whether each TCR beta V gene segment acted as functional or pseudogenic. Donor age, sex, ethnicity and CMV serostatus were compiled together with the repertoire data. A later genetic analysis used genome-wide SNP genotypes for 398 of the 666 donors, treating that subset as a discovery cohort. Every repertoire in the discovery cohort had been generated on one and the same sequencing platform. Both class I and class II loci were covered by HLA typing, at four-digit resolution. Typing coverage varied by locus: roughly 620-640 donors for A, B, C, DRB1 and DQB1; under 550 for DQA1; 606 for DPA1; around 450 for DPB1. Because of strong linkage in the cohort, 5 or 6 DR-DQ haplotypes were treated as single units for association and clustering. Among roughly 370 genotyped donors of the cohort, an average of approximately 240,000 unique TCR beta nucleotide sequences were sequenced per donor, roughly 20% of them non-productive. What the study reported, not specific to this receptor: A later genetic analysis associated a missense DCLRE1C variant with V-gene and J-gene trimming of TCR beta chains, and an independent cohort replicated the association. Roughly 15 rarely observed V segments, including chromosome 9 orphons, were excluded from the earlier analysis of some 590 of the donors because counts were too low. The study listed approximately 150 TCR beta chains as associated with cytomegalovirus. Strong co-occurrence of HLA alleles, especially DR and DQ, made assigning TCR associations to individual alleles difficult. The presence/absence analyses assumed that sequencing depth was roughly uniform across donors, and that assumption may not be true. A further reported finding was that TCR beta sequences accurately predicted the HLA-A and HLA-B alleles for most subjects in the first cohort. Because the 87-base-pair reads could not distinguish some IMGT-functional V segments, including TRBV6-2 and TRBV6-3, those segments were excluded. The authors suggested that the approach could potentially be extended to other disease states and immunological phenotypes. A group of highly shared sequence variants was considered likely to be a technical artifact of the sequencing pipeline. In a later analysis, HLA-associated TCR beta chains were found to be more clonally expanded and to have lower generation probabilities than equally common non-associated chains. In a later analysis, most CMV-associated TCR beta chains were found to appear HLA-restricted, with HLA associations seemingly driven largely by CMV exposure. Correlated functional status among segregating V segments might be attributable to linkage disequilibrium, but an unknown experimental factor could not be ruled out. In a later analysis, several top co-occurrence clusters were reported to appear linked to parvovirus B19, influenza, CMV and Epstein-Barr virus. Immune exposure information for the cohort was limited to CMV serostatus. HLA typing was unavailable for some donors at each locus, so association tests used only the typed subset. While some public TCRs were present in many individuals, most TCR sequences turned up only very rarely across donors. The classifier was reported to diagnose cytomegalovirus status with high specificity and sensitivity in both the original cohort and the validation cohort. Broadly in line with IMGT annotations, most TCR beta V segments showed up in productive rearrangements about 87% or about 30% of the time in an earlier analysis of some 590 of the donors. A later analysis associated about 17,000 TCR beta sequences with specific HLA alleles at a false discovery rate of 0.05. Three of the identified cytomegalovirus-associated TCR beta chains were confirmed in vitro to be specific for cytomegalovirus antigens. In this cohort, only TCR beta chains were sequenced, and detectable features were limited by the absence of alpha or paired-chain data. In a later genetic analysis, fewer N-insertions in productive TCRs were reported among donors in an Asian-associated ancestry cluster than the roughly 640-donor mean. In a later analysis, the rate of TCR association differed among HLA loci, with DRB1 alleles having the most associated TCRs and HLA-C alleles having the fewest.

The cohort consisted of 600 to 750 healthy bone marrow donors. Cohort members were all nominally healthy when sampled, although unrecorded immune exposures were likely present. The donor tested CMV seropositive and was one of the 289 seropositive cohort members. A peripheral blood sample was provided by each donor, and peripheral blood mononuclear cells were used for TCR beta sequencing. Genomic DNA was extracted from the blood cell samples with the Qiagen DNeasy Blood Extraction Kit. The chain is encoded by TRBV10-3 joined to TRBJ1-2, and 10 junctional nucleotides match TRBD1. Sequencing was performed on PBMCs. The sequence was collected from a woman between 55 and 75 years old in good health and CMV-seropositive. The DNA sequence follows: TGTGCCATCAGTGGAGACAGGGGGCTAAAGGGCTACACCTTC. Its amino acids are CAISGDRGLKGYTF.